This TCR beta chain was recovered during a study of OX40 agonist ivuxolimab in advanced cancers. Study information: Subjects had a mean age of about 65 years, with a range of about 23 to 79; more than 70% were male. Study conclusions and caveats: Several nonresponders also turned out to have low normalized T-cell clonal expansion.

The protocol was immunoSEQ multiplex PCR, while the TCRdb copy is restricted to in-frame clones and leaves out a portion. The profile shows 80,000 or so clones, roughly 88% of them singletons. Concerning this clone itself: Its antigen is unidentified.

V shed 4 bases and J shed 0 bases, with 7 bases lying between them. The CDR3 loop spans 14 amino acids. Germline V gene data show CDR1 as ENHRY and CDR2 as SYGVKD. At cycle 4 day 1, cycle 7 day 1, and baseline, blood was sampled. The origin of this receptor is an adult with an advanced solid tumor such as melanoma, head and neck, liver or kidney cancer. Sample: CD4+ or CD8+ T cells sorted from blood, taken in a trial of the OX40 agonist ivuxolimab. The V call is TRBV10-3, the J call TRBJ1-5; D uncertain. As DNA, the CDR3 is TGTGCCATCAGTGCGGAGTATAGCAATCAGCCCCAGCATTTT. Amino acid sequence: CAISAEYSNQPQHF.